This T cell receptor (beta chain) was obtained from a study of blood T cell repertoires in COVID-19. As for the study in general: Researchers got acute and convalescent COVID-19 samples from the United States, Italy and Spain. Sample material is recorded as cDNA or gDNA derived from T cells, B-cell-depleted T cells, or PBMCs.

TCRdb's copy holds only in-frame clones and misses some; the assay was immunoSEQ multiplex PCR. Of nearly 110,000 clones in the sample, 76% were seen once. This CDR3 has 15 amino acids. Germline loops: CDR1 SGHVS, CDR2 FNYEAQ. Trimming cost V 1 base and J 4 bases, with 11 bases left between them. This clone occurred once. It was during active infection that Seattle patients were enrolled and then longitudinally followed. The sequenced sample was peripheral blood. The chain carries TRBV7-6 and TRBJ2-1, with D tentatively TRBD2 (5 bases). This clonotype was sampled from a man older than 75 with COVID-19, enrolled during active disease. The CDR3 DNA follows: TGTGCCAGCAGCTTAGAAGCGGACTTATACAATGAGCAGTTCTTC. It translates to CASSLEADLYNEQFF.